One and the same sample provided the 28 T cell receptor beta chains below, sequenced in a study of blood T cell repertoires in COVID-19. Sequencing was performed with immunoSEQ multiplex PCR; in TCRdb, only in-frame clones are kept and a portion is missing. The sample consists of about 210,000 clones, 82% of them appearing once. Specimen: peripheral blood. These TCRs come from a woman in her thirties or forties with acute or convalescent COVID-19.

V and J are TRBV30 and TRBJ1-6; 10 bases agree with TRBD1. The CDR3 is 17 amino acids. Germline V gives CDR1 GTSNPN, CDR2 SVGIG (reference sequence). V was pared by 1 base and J by 5 bases, with 8 bases of the junction left unmatched. CDR3 bases: TGTGCCTGGAGTGAAAGAGTCGGGACAGGGGATAATTCACCCCTCCACTTT. Protein sequence: CAWSERVGTGDNSPLHF.

V and J are TRBV24-1 and TRBJ2-2, with unresolved D. The CDR3 runs to 16 residues. Germline loops: CDR1 KGHDR, CDR2 SFDVKD. Trimming removed 0 bases at V and 0 bases at J, with 7 bases between. CDR3 bases: TGTGCCACCAGTGATTTGAGAAGCCCGAACACCGGGGAGCTGTTTTTT. Translation: CATSDLRSPNTGELFF.

The count of this clone is one. The chain uses TRBV6-4 and TRBJ1-1; maybe TRBD1 (5 bases). Looked up from germline, CDR1 is MRHNA and CDR2 is SNTAGT. The length of the CDR3 is 16 residues. V lost 2 bases and J 6 bases, leaving 19 bases between the germline ends. CDR3 sequence: CASSDPPGLRCAEAFF. The CDR3 region has the DNA TGTGCCAGCAGTGACCCCCCGGGACTAAGGTGCGCTGAAGCTTTCTTT.

This clone was counted a single time. The chain recombines TRBV28 with TRBJ2-7; TRBD1 is a possible D gene (7 bases). The CDR3 has 15 amino acids. In germline, CDR1 is MDHEN, CDR2 SYDVKM. V lost 4 bases and J 3 bases, leaving 16 bases between the germline ends. CDR3 region: CASSSPGGLIYEQYF. The CDR3 nucleotides are TGTGCCAGCAGTTCACCAGGGGGGCTTATCTACGAGCAGTACTTC.

The J gene is TRBJ2-3, the V gene TRBV6-2 or TRBV6-3; 11 nucleotides line up with TRBD1. The germline CDR1 and CDR2 sequences are MNHEY and SVGEGT. The CDR3 is 16 amino acids. J was trimmed by 5 bases and V by 2 bases; bases with no gene match: 6. The CDR3 spells CASSYPPGQGVDTQYF. CDR3 nucleotides: TGTGCCAGCAGTTACCCCCCGGGACAGGGGGTAGATACGCAGTATTTT.

The rearrangement links TRBV10-3 to TRBJ1-1; 10 bases agree with TRBD1. The junction had 9 bases not matched to a gene; V was cut back by 3 bases and J by 5 bases. Germline CDR1 is ENHRY and CDR2 is SYGVKD. CDR3 length: 16 residues. The CDR3: CAISDPGQGGETEAFF. The CDR3 nucleotides read TGTGCCATCAGTGACCCTGGACAGGGGGGAGAGACTGAAGCTTTCTTT.

V gene TRBV5-6 combines with J gene TRBJ1-5, with D perhaps TRBD1 (5 bases). CDR1 is SGHDT and CDR2 is YYEEEE in the germline V gene. With 2 bases removed from V and 1 base from J, the gap between germline ends came to 7 bases. This CDR3 spans 14 amino acids. CDR3 DNA: TGTGCCAGCAGCTTTGGGGGGAGCAATCAGCCCCAGCATTTT. Encoded protein: CASSFGGSNQPQHF.

The CDR3 DNA reads TGCAGTGCTAGTGAAGACAGCTCCCATCAGCCCCAGCATTTT. It translates to CSASEDSSHQPQHF. This rearrangement joins TRBV20-1 to TRBJ1-5; D is perhaps TRBD1 (5 bases). Germline values: CDR1 DFQATT, CDR2 SNEGSKA (reference sequence). V dropped 3 bases and J dropped 5 bases, with 14 bases sitting between them. The CDR3 has 14 residues.

This sequence joins TRBV7-3 and TRBJ2-3; unclear D gene. Germline CDR1 reads SGHTA; CDR2 reads FQGTGA. Trimming removed 5 bases at V and 7 bases at J, with 13 bases between. The CDR3 is made up of 13 amino acids. CDR3 loop: CASSPSRLYTQYF. The CDR3 DNA reads as TGTGCCAGCAGCCCGTCCCGACTCTATACGCAGTATTTT. Full variable domain (remainder filled in from reference TRBV7-3 and TRBJ2-3): GAGVSQTPSNKVTEKGKYVELRCDPISGHTALYWYRQSLGQGPEFLIYFQGTGAADDSGLPNDRFFAVRPEGSVSTLKIQRTERGDSAVYLCASSPSRLYTQYFGPGTRLTVL.

The chain recombines TRBV24-1 with TRBJ2-1; 7 positions match TRBD2. This CDR3 spans 15 amino acids. J lost 9 bases, V lost 8 bases, and 15 bases had no gene match. From germline, CDR1 is KGHDR and CDR2 SFDVKD. In DNA form, the CDR3 reads TGTGCCACCACCTCCCGGGACTACCCAAGTGGTGAGCAGTTCTTC. This encodes CATTSRDYPSGEQFF.

The J gene is TRBJ1-2, the V gene TRBV19; a weak D match, TRBD1 (5 bases). The CDR3 loop spans 14 amino acids. In germline, CDR1 is LNHDA, CDR2 SQIVND (reference sequence). The ends were cut back, 6 bases at V and 8 bases at J, with 19 bases in the middle. CDR3 in amino acids: CASSLGPGSGGYTF. DNA of the CDR3: TGTGCCAGTAGCCTCGGGCCAGGGTCTGGGGGCTACACCTTC.

The chain employs TRBV11-2 and TRBJ2-7; 8 bases align to TRBD1. Germline CDR1 is SGHAT and CDR2 is FQNNGV. The CDR3 is 15 amino acids. V shed 5 bases and J 3 bases; nucleotides not matched to a gene: 9. The CDR3 DNA follows: TGTGCCAGCAGCGAGTACAGGGGGTTAGTCTACGAGCAGTACTTC. Translating gives CASSEYRGLVYEQYF. Full variable domain (missing parts from reference TRBV11-2 and TRBJ2-7): EAGVAQSPRYKIIEKRQSVAFWCNPISGHATLYWYQQILGQGPKLLIQFQNNGVVDDSQLPKDRFSAERLKGVDSTLKIQPAKLEDSAVYLCASSEYRGLVYEQYFGPGTRLTVT.

About this clone: The same CDR3 can be traced to other DNA sequences in this sample. The V gene is TRBV6-5, the J gene TRBJ1-1, with D possibly TRBD1 on 5 matching bases. Germline V gives CDR1 MNHEY, CDR2 SVGAGI. CDR3 length equals 12 residues. Trimming left V 4 bases short and J 5 bases short, with 8 bases between. The CDR3 reads CASSSGGTEAFF. The CDR3 DNA sequence: TGTGCCAGCAGTTCCGGGGGGACTGAAGCTTTCTTT.

This chain connects TRBV5-1 to TRBJ2-3; 7 bases fit TRBD1. The junction had 4 bases not matched to a gene; V was cut back by 2 bases and J by 4 bases. Looked up from germline, CDR1 is SGHRS and CDR2 is YFSETQ. The CDR3 is 14 residues long. The CDR3 region is CASSFEGGPDTQYF. CDR3 coding DNA: TGCGCCAGCAGCTTCGAAGGGGGCCCAGATACGCAGTATTTT.

The V call is TRBV27, the J call TRBJ1-6; 8 nucleotides match TRBD1. After removal of 5 bases from V and 8 bases from J, the junction contained 5 bases not matched to a gene. The germline CDR1 and CDR2 sequences are MNHEY and SMNVEV (reference sequence). This CDR3 spans 14 amino acids. The CDR3 nucleotides read TGTGCCAGCAGTGAGGACAGGGCGTATTCACCCCTCCACTTT. Amino acids: CASSEDRAYSPLHF.

The V call is TRBV16, the J call TRBJ1-2, with unresolved D. The germline V gene has CDR1 KGHSY and CDR2 FQNENV. V was cut by 0 bases and J by 10 bases, with 15 bases left in between. There are 14 residues in the CDR3. CDR3 region: CASSQSGKRLDYTF. The DNA of the CDR3 is TGTGCCAGCAGCCAATCAGGAAAGCGGTTGGACTACACCTTC.

This chain uses TRBV3-1 (or the pseudogene TRBV3-2) with TRBJ1-1; D may be TRBD1 (5 bases). CDR3 length equals 14 residues. Per germline, CDR1 LGHDT and CDR2 YNNKEL (reference sequence). The ends were cut back, 1 base at V and 6 bases at J, with 12 bases in the middle. This CDR3 is CASSQGTTLAEAFF. The CDR3 nucleotides are TGTGCCAGCAGCCAAGGGACAACTCTGGCTGAAGCTTTCTTT.

V is TRBV19 and J is TRBJ1-5; 9 positions match TRBD1. The CDR3 has 13 amino acids. Trimming cost V 8 bases and J 8 bases; bases outside gene matches: 7. Germline V gene sequence: CDR1 LNHDA, CDR2 SQIVND (reference sequence). CDR3 in DNA: TGTGCCAGTCGGAACAGGGGGCGCGAGCCCCAGCATTTT. Translating it yields CASRNRGREPQHF.

Comment on this clone: This sample includes further DNA sequences coding for the same CDR3. The V and J genes are TRBV5-1 and TRBJ2-3; TRBD1 might be the D (5 bases). V was shortened by 0 bases and J by 5 bases, with 10 bases between the two germline ends. This CDR3 is 14 amino acids long. Germline CDR1 SGHRS, CDR2 YFSETQ. The CDR3 is CASSLGREGDTQYF. The DNA for the CDR3 is TGCGCCAGCAGCTTGGGCAGGGAAGGAGATACGCAGTATTTT. The whole variable domain, remainder taken from reference TRBV5-1 and TRBJ2-3, is KAGVTQTPRYLIKTRGQQVTLSCSPISGHRSVSWYQQTPGQGLQFLFEYFSETQRNKGNFPGRFSGRQFSNSRSEMNVSTLELGDSALYLCASSLGREGDTQYFGPGTRLTVL.

This clone was picked up one time. The genes are TRBV27 and TRBJ2-1; 8 bases map to TRBD2. This CDR3 comprises 17 residues. The V gene's germline CDR1 is MNHEY and CDR2 SMNVEV (reference sequence). V dropped 1 base and J dropped 5; count of bases not matched to a gene: 10. For the CDR3, the DNA is TGTGCCAGCAGTTTATATTCGGGACTAGTAGTTGACAATGAGCAGTTCTTC. Amino acid sequence: CASSLYSGLVVDNEQFF.

The V gene is TRBV3-1 (or the pseudogene TRBV3-2), the J gene TRBJ2-3, with a possible D match to TRBD2 (5 bases). V dropped 6 bases and J dropped 6 bases, with 10 bases sitting between them. In germline, CDR1 is LGHDT, CDR2 YNNKEL (reference sequence). The CDR3 sequence is 12 residues long. In DNA, the CDR3 is TGTGCCAGCAGTCGACTAACCGATACGCAGTATTTT. Its protein is CASSRLTDTQYF.

Concerning this clone: A much larger clone sits a single nucleotide away, making a read error possible. This chain uses TRBV7-3 with TRBJ2-3; 12 nucleotides line up with TRBD2. The germline V gene encodes CDR1 SGHTA and CDR2 FQGTGA. The CDR3 length is 14 residues. V was clipped by 5 bases and J by 4 bases; unmatched bases: 1. CDR3 protein: CASSPSGGADTQYF. CDR3 nucleotide sequence: TGTGCCAGCAGCCCTAGCGGGGGGGCAGATACGCAGTATTTT.

J is TRBJ1-2 and V is TRBV19; D may be TRBD1 (5 bases). V shed 7 bases and J shed 5 bases, with 11 bases lying between them. From germline, CDR1 is LNHDA and CDR2 SQIVND (reference sequence). The CDR3 contains 12 residues. CDR3 protein: CASIGSGYGYTF. The CDR3 nucleotides are TGTGCCAGTATAGGTTCAGGGTATGGCTACACCTTC.

This clone was picked up a small number of times. CDR3 coding DNA: TGCGCCAGCAGCTTTTGGCCCGGGACAAGTAATGAAAAACTGTTTTTT. Its protein product is CASSFWPGTSNEKLFF. The V gene is TRBV5-1, the J gene TRBJ1-4, with a possible D match to TRBD1 (6 bases). The germline V and J ends were trimmed by 2 bases and 4 bases, with 15 bases remaining between them. The germline CDR1 and CDR2 sequences are SGHRS and YFSETQ. This CDR3 region has 16 residues.

The rearrangement links TRBV14 to TRBJ2-1; a possible D gene is TRBD2 (5 bases). This CDR3 is built from 13 residues. The germline V and J ends were trimmed by 3 bases and 8 bases, with 11 bases remaining between them. Germline assignment: CDR1 SGHDN and CDR2 FVKESK. This CDR3 is CASSQGLRDEQFF. CDR3 nucleotide sequence: TGTGCCAGCAGCCAGGGGTTGAGGGATGAGCAGTTCTTC.

V gene TRBV11-3 combines with J gene TRBJ2-3; 13 bases fit TRBD2. Losses at the gene ends were 4 bases for V and 4 bases for J; bases not matched to a gene: 5. Germline V gene lookup returns CDR1 SGHNT and CDR2 YENEEA. This CDR3 region has 16 residues. This CDR3 is CASSYRLAGGSDTQYF. In DNA, the CDR3 is TGTGCCAGCAGCTACAGACTAGCGGGAGGCTCAGATACGCAGTATTTT. Using reference TRBV11-3 and TRBJ2-3 for the parts outside the CDR3, the full variable domain is EAGVVQSPRYKIIEKKQPVAFWCNPISGHNTLYWYLQNLGQGPELLIRYENEEAVDDSQLPKDRFSAERLKGVDSTLKIQPAELGDSAVYLCASSYRLAGGSDTQYFGPGTRLTVL.

The chain recombines TRBV7-2 with TRBJ1-1; the D is unclear. This CDR3 has 13 amino acids. The ends were cut back, 1 base at V and 7 bases at J, with 10 bases in the middle. Germline V gene data show CDR1 as SGHTA and CDR2 as FQGNSA. The CDR3 DNA reads as TGTGCCAGCAGCTTAGTACAGTTGCATGAAGCTTTCTTT. It codes for CASSLVQLHEAFF.

This clone was found once. The rearrangement uses TRBV27 and TRBJ2-2, with D perhaps matching TRBD2 (6 bases). The CDR3 is 15 amino acids. V was pared by 3 bases and J by 6 bases, with 14 bases between. Germline assignment: CDR1 MNHEY and CDR2 SMNVEV (reference sequence). The CDR3: CASSFRTGVPGELFF. DNA of the CDR3: TGTGCCAGCAGTTTCCGGACGGGAGTACCCGGGGAGCTGTTTTTT.